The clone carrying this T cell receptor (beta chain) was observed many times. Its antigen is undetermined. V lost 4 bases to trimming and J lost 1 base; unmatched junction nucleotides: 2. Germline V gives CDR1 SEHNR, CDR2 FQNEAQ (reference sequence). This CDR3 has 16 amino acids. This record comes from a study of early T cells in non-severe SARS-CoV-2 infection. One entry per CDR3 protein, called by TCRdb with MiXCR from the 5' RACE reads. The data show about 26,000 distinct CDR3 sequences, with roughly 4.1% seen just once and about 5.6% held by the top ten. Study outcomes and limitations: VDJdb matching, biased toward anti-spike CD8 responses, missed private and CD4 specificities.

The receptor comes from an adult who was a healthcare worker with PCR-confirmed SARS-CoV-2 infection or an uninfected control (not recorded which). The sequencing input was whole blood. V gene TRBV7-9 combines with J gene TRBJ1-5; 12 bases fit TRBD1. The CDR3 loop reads CASSSGTGGSNQPQHF. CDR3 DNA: TGTGCCAGCAGCTCCGGGACAGGGGGCAGCAATCAGCCCCAGCATTTT.